This TCR beta chain comes out of a study of T cells after yellow fever vaccination. Study-wide results and caveats: Although most clonotypes did not, a small share appeared in both CD4 and CD8 compartments.

CDR3 length equals 14 residues. V dropped 10 bases and J dropped 5; count of bases not matched to a gene: 10. CDR1 is LNHDA and CDR2 is SQIVND in the germline V gene (reference sequence). This clonotype was seen only a few times. Using its own MiXCR run on the 5' RACE reads, TCRdb lists one record per CDR3 protein. This sample has under 50,000 distinct CDR3 sequences, with 5% to 7% found just once. The sequence was obtained from a man in his thirties or forties who received the YFV17D yellow fever vaccine. The gene calls are TRBV19 and TRBJ2-2, with 7 bases lining up with TRBD2. This material consisted of PBMCs, either bulk or a sorted T-cell subset (CD4+, CD8+, memory, or dextramer-sorted; not recorded which), taken 45 days after the yellow fever booster vaccination. CDR3 loop: CATRGGRDTGELFF. CDR3 sequence (DNA): TGTGCCACTCGGGGCGGGAGAGATACCGGGGAGCTGTTTTTT.